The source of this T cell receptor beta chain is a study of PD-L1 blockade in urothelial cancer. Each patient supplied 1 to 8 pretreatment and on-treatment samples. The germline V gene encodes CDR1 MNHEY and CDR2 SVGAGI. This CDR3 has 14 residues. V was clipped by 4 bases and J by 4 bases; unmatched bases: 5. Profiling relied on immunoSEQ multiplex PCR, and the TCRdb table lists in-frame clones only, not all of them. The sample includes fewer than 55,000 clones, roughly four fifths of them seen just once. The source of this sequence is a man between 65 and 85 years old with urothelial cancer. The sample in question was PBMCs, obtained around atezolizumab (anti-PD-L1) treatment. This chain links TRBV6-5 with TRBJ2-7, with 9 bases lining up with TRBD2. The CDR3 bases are TGTGCCAGCAGTTTTAGCGGGAGCCTTTACGAGCAGTACTTC. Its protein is CASSFSGSLYEQYF.